The clone carrying this T cell receptor (beta chain) was detected only a few times. What it binds is unknown. Isolated RNA was reverse transcribed in full, so expressed TCRB transcripts were sequenced. Measured with immunoSEQ multiplex PCR; TCRdb has only the in-frame clones, and not every one. The sample carries about 660,000 clones, more than 13% recorded once. The CDR3 runs 16 residues. The V and J ends lost 1 base and 0 bases respectively, with 13 bases between them. Per the germline V gene, CDR1 is KGHSH and CDR2 is LQKENI. This specimen comes from a study of beta chain features in type 1 diabetes. Study-wide points: People with Type 1 diabetes carried modestly yet significantly shorter TCRB CDR3s in all four CD4+ subsets.

Purity above 95% was achieved in all sorted populations. Sequencing was carried out using naive CD4+ T cells from blood. The V call is TRBV18, the J call TRBJ2-7; maybe TRBD1 (5 bases). The sequence was obtained from a man younger than 35 with type 1 diabetes. The CDR3 DNA reads as TGTGCCAGCTCACCACGGAGTCAGGACACCTCCTACGAGCAGTACTTC. This codes for CASSPRSQDTSYEQYF.